A selection of T cell receptor beta chains follows, all from one sample in a study of beta chain features in type 1 diabetes. Assay: immunoSEQ multiplex PCR; the TCRdb copy retains only in-frame clones and omits some. The sample has approximately 250,000 clones, roughly 9.6% seen once. The specimen was naive CD4+ T cells from blood. These receptors were taken from a woman under 30 in good health. CDR3s include the opening cysteine and the closing phenylalanine or tryptophan. A D gene is named only where the DNA matches it firmly. Size is stated for part of the rows, as once, few or many counts, or as a class when the clone is expanded.

j_gene | v_gene | d_gene | abundance | len | CDR3nt | CDR3aa
TRBJ2-2 | TRBV6-5 | TRBD1 | few | 14 | TGTGCCAGCAGTCTCACAGGGGGGACCGGGGAGCTGTTTTTT | CASSLTGGTGELFF
TRBJ1-1 | TRBV29-1 | . | . | 15 | TGCAGCGTTGAAGAATTCCCAGGGAAGGCCGATGAAGCTTTCTTT | CSVEEFPGKADEAFF
TRBJ2-2 | TRBV25-1 | TRBD2 | few | 17 | TGTGCCAGCAGTGACGAGGTTGGACTAGCAGGGTCCGGGGAGCTGTTTTTT | CASSDEVGLAGSGELFF
TRBJ2-1 | TRBV5-1 | . | . | 17 | TGCGCCAGCAGCTTGCAGCCCCTGGGACCCGGGGGAAATGAGCAGTTCTTC | CASSLQPLGPGGNEQFF
TRBJ2-7 | TRBV2 | . | . | 11 | TGTGCCAGCAGGGTCCAGGACGAGCAGTACTTC | CASRVQDEQYF
TRBJ2-7 | TRBV25-1 | . | . | 14 | TGTGCCAGCAGTGACCCCAGGGCCACCTACGAGCAGTACTTC | CASSDPRATYEQYF
TRBJ1-2 | TRBV30 | . | . | 11 | TGTGCCTGGAGTATCTGGGGCGGCTACACCTTC | CAWSIWGGYTF
TRBJ2-5 | TRBV28 | TRBD1 | few | 16 | TGTGCCAGCAGTCCCGGGACAGGGGGCGAGGGGGAGACCCAGTACTTC | CASSPGTGGEGETQYF
TRBJ1-2 | TRBV30 | TRBD1 | few | 14 | TGTGCCTGGAGTACATGGGACAGGTACTATGGCTACACCTTC | CAWSTWDRYYGYTF
TRBJ2-1 | TRBV4-1 | TRBD2 | few | 17 | TGCGCCAGCAGCCCCGACCTGACTAGCGGGGTCCCCAATGAGCAGTTCTTC | CASSPDLTSGVPNEQFF
TRBJ2-1 | TRBV18 | . | few | 15 | TGTGCCAGCTCACCCTCGGCGGGCTCGTACAATGAGCAGTTCTTC | CASSPSAGSYNEQFF
TRBJ2-1 | TRBV5-1 | TRBD2 | . | 17 | TGCGCCAGCAGCGCCTCGACTAGCGAGAGCTCCTACAATGAGCAGTTCTTC | CASSASTSESSYNEQFF
TRBJ2-2 | TRBV6-1 | TRBD2 | . | 15 | TGTGCCAGCAGCTGGACTAGCGGGAGGGCCGGGGAGCTGTTTTTT | CASSWTSGRAGELFF
TRBJ2-7 | TRBV10-3 | . | . | 14 | TGTGCCATCAGTGAGGCAGGGGCCTTTGGTGAGCAGTACTTC | CAISEAGAFGEQYF
TRBJ1-1 | TRBV7-6 | . | . | 13 | TGTGCCAGCAGCTTAGCTTCGGGCACTGAAGCTTTCTTT | CASSLASGTEAFF
TRBJ2-1 | TRBV5-1 | TRBD1 | few | 14 | TGCGCCAGCACTTGGGACAGTCCCTACAATGAGCAGTTCTTC | CASTWDSPYNEQFF
TRBJ1-1 | TRBV18 | . | few | 13 | TGTGCCAGCTATCGGGAGTGGAACACTGAAGCTTTCTTT | CASYREWNTEAFF
TRBJ2-7 | TRBV28 | . | once | 13 | TGTGCCAGCAGTTCCCTACCCCTATACGAGCAGTACTTC | CASSSLPLYEQYF
TRBJ1-3 | TRBV18 | . | . | 16 | TGTGCCAGCTCATCGACAGGCGGGTTCTCTGGAAACACCATATATTTT | CASSSTGGFSGNTIYF
TRBJ1-2 | TRBV6-6 | TRBD1 | . | 12 | TGTGCCAGCAGTCCAGGGGGAGATGGCTACACCTTC | CASSPGGDGYTF
TRBJ1-5 | TRBV2 | . | few | 16 | TGTGCCAGCAGTGGGGGGATGGGCACAGGGCATCAGCCCCAGCATTTT | CASSGGMGTGHQPQHF
TRBJ1-4 | TRBV15 | . | . | 14 | TGTGCCACCAGCAGAGATCGAACTAATGAAAAACTGTTTTTT | CATSRDRTNEKLFF
TRBJ1-4 | TRBV16 | . | few | 15 | TGTGCCAGCAGCCAATCGGCAGGGAACGCTGAAAAACTGTTTTTT | CASSQSAGNAEKLFF
TRBJ2-7 | TRBV29-1 | . | . | 13 | TGCAGCGTTGAGCCCGGGGGTTCCTACGAGCAGTACTTC | CSVEPGGSYEQYF
TRBJ2-3 | TRBV18 | TRBD2 | few | 14 | TGTGCCAGCTCACCACAGACTAGCGGGAGGGCCATTGGTTTT | CASSPQTSGRAIGF
TRBJ2-7 | TRBV30 | TRBD2 | few | 15 | TGTGCCTGGAGTAATTTCGCGGGAGGGCCCTCCGAGCAGTACTTC | CAWSNFAGGPSEQYF
TRBJ1-4 | TRBV30 | . | few | 15 | TGTGCCTGGAGGCAGGGGCCGGGAACTAATGAAAAACTGTTTTTT | CAWRQGPGTNEKLFF
TRBJ1-2 | TRBV7-9 | . | few | 17 | TGTGCCAGCAGCTTAGAACTGGGTAGGAGGGCGGCCTATGGCTACACCTTC | CASSLELGRRAAYGYTF
TRBJ2-1 | TRBV5-1 | . | . | 14 | TGCGCCAGCAGCTTGCAGGCCCTGGGCGATGAGCAGTTCTTC | CASSLQALGDEQFF
TRBJ1-1 | TRBV10-3 | . | . | 13 | TGTGCCATCAGCGAAAGGGGGAACACTGAAGCTTTCTTT | CAISERGNTEAFF
TRBJ2-7 | TRBV6-1 | . | few | 13 | TGTGCCAGCAGCCGAGACAGCTTCTACGAGCAGTACTTC | CASSRDSFYEQYF
TRBJ2-1 | TRBV7-9 | TRBD2 | many | 16 | TGTGCCAGCAGCGCCCGGACTAGCGGGATCTACAATGAGCAGTTCTTC | CASSARTSGIYNEQFF